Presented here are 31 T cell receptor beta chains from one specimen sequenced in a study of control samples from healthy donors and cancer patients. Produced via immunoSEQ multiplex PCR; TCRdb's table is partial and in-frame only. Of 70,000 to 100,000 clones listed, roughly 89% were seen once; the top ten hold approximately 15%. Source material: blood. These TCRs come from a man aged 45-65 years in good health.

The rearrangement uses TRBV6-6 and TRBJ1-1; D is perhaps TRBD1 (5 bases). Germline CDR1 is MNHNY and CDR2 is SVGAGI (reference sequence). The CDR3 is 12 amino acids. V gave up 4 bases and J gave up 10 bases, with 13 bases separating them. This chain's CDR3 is CASSSLQVTAFF. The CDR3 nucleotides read TGTGCCAGCAGTTCCTTACAGGTTACAGCTTTCTTT.

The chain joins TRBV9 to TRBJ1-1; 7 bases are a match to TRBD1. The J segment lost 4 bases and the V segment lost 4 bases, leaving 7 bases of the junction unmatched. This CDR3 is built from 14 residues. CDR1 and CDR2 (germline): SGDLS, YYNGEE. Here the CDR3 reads CASSIRGDSTEAFF. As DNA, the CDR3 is TGTGCCAGCAGCATCAGGGGGGACTCCACTGAAGCTTTCTTT.

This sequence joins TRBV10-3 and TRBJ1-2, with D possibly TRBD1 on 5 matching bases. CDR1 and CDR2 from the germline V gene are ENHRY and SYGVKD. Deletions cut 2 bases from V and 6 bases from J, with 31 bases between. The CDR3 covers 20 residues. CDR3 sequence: CAISELGGAVNPSQPNGYTF. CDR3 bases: TGTGCCATCAGTGAGCTTGGGGGAGCCGTGAACCCCAGTCAACCCAATGGCTACACCTTC.

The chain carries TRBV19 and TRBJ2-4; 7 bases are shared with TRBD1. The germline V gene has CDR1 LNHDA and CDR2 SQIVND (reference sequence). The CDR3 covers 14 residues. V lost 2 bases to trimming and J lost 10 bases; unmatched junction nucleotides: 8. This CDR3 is CASSITRDSPIQYF. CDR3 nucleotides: TGTGCCAGTAGTATAACCCGGGACAGCCCAATTCAGTACTTC.

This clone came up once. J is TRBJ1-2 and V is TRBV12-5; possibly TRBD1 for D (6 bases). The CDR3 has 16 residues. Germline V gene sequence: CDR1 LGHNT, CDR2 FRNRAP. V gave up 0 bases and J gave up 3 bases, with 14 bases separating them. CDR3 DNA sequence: TGTGCTAGTGGTTTGGTCCCAGGGGAAAGGGACTATGGCTACACCTTC. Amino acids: CASGLVPGERDYGYTF. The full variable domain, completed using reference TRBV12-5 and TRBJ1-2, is DARVTQTPRHKVTEMGQEVTMRCQPILGHNTVFWYRQTMMQGLELLAYFRNRAPLDDSGMPKDRFSAEMPDATLATLKIQPSEPRDSAVYFCASGLVPGERDYGYTFGSGTRLTVV.

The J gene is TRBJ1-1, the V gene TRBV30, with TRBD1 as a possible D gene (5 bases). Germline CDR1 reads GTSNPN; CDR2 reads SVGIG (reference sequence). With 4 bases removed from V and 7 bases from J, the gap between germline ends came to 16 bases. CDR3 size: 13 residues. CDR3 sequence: CAWIVGGSGEAFF. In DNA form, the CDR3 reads TGTGCCTGGATAGTTGGGGGGAGTGGTGAAGCTTTCTTT.

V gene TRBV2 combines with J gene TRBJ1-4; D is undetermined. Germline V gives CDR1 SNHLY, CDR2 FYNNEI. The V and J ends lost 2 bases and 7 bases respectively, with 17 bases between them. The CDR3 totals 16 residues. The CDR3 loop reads CASSEPMGRVGEKLFF. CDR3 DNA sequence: TGTGCCAGCAGTGAACCTATGGGAAGGGTGGGTGAAAAACTGTTTTTT.

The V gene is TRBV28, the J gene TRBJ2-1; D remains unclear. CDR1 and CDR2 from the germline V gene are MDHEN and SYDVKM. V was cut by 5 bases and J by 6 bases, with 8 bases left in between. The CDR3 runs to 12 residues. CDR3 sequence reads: CASSHRFNEQFF. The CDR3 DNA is TGTGCCAGCAGTCATCGGTTCAATGAGCAGTTCTTC. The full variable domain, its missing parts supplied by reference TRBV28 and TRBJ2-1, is DVKVTQSSRYLVKRTGEKVFLECVQDMDHENMFWYRQDPGLGLRLIYFSYDVKMKEKGDIPEGYSVSREKKERFSLILESASTNQTSMYLCASSHRFNEQFFGPGTRLTVL.

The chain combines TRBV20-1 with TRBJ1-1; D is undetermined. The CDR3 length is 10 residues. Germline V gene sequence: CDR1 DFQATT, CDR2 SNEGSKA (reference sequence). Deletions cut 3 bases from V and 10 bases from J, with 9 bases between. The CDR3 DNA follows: TGCAGTGCTAGGCCCGATGGAGCTTTCTTT. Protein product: CSARPDGAFF.

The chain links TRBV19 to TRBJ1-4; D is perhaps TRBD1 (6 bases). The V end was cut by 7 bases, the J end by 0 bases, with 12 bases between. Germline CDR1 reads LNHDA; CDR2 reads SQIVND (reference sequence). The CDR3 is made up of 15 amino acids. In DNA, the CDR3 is TGTGCCAGTACCCTCAACAGGGCAACTAATGAAAAACTGTTTTTT. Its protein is CASTLNRATNEKLFF.

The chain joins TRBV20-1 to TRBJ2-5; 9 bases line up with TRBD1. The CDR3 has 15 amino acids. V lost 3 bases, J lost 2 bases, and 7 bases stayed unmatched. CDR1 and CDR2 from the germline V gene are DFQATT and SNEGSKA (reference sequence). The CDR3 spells CSASPGQGSQETQYF. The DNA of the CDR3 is TGCAGTGCTAGTCCGGGACAGGGATCTCAAGAGACCCAGTACTTC.

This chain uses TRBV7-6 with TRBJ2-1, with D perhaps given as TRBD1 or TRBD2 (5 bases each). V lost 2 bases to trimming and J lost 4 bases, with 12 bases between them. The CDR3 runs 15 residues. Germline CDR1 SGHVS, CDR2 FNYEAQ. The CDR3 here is CASSLNEGIYNEQFF. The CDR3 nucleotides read TGTGCCAGCAGCTTAAATGAGGGGATTTACAATGAGCAGTTCTTC. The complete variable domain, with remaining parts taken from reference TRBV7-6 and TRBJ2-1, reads GAGVSQSPRYKVTKRGQDVALRCDPISGHVSLYWYRQALGQGPEFLTYFNYEAQQDKSGLPNDRFSAERPEGSISTLTIQRTEQRDSAMYRCASSLNEGIYNEQFFGPGTRLTVL.

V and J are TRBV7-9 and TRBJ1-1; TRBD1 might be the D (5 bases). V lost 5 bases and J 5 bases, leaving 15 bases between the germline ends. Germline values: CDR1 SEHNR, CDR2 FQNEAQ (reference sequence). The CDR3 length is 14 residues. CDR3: CASSEPQAGTEAFF. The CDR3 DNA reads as TGTGCCAGCAGCGAACCCCAAGCAGGGACTGAAGCTTTCTTT.

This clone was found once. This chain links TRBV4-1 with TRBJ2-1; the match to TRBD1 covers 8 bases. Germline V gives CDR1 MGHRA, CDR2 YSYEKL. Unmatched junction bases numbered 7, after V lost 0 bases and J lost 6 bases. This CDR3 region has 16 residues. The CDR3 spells CASSQDPQGAFNEQFF. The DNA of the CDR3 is TGCGCCAGCAGCCAAGATCCGCAGGGGGCTTTCAATGAGCAGTTCTTC.

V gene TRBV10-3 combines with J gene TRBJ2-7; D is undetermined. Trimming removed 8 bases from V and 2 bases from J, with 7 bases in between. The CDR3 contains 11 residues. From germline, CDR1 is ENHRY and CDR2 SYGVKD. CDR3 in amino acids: CAISTTYEQYF. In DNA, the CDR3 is TGTGCCATCTCAACGACCTACGAGCAGTACTTC.

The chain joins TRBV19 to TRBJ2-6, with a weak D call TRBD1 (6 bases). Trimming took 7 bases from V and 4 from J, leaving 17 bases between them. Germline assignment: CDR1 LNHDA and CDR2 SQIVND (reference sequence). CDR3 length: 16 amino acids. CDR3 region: CASNRDTGPGANVLTF. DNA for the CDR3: TGTGCCAGTAACCGGGACACCGGTCCGGGGGCCAACGTCCTGACTTTC.

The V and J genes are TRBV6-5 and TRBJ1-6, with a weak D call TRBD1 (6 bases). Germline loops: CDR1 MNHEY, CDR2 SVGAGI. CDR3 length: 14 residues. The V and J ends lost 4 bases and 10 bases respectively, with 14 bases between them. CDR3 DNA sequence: TGTGCCAGCAGTTCCACAGGGCCCCGATCACCCCTCCACTTT. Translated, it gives CASSSTGPRSPLHF.

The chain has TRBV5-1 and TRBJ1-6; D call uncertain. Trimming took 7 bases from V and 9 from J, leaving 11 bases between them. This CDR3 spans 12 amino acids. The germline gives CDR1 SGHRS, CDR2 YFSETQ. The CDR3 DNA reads TGCGCCAGCCGGGAATACGGTTCACCCCTCCACTTT. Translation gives CASREYGSPLHF.

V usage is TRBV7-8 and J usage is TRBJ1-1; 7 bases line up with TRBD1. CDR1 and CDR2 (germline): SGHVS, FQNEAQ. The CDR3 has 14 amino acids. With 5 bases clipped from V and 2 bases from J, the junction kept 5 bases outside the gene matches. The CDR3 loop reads CASSTGARNTEAFF. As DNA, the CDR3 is TGTGCCAGCAGCACAGGGGCGCGTAACACTGAAGCTTTCTTT.

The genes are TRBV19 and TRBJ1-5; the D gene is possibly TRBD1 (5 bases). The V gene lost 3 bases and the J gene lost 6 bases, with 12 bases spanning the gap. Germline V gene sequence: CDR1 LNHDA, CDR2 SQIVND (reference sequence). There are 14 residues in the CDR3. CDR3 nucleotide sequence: TGTGCCAGTAGTATGGGGCAGGGAAGTCAGCCCCAGCATTTT. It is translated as CASSMGQGSQPQHF.

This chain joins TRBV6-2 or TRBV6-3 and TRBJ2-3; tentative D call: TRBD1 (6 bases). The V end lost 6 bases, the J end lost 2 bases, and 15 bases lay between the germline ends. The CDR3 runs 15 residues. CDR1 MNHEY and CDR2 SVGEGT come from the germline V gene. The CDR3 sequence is CASSPPGVFTDTQYF. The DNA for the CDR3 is TGTGCCAGCAGCCCACCAGGGGTATTCACAGATACGCAGTATTTT.

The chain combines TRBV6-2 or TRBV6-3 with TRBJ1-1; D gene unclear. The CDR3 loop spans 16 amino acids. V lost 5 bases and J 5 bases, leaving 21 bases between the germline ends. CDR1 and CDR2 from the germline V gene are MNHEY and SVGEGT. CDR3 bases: TGTGCCAGCAGTACATCAGGTGGTTCGGCGAAGACTGAAGCTTTCTTT. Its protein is CASSTSGGSAKTEAFF.

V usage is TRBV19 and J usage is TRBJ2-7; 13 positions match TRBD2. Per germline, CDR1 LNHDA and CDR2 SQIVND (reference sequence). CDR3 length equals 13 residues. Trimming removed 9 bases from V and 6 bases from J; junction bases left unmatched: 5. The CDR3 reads CASRTSGGGEQYF. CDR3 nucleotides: TGTGCCAGCCGGACTAGCGGGGGTGGCGAGCAGTACTTC.

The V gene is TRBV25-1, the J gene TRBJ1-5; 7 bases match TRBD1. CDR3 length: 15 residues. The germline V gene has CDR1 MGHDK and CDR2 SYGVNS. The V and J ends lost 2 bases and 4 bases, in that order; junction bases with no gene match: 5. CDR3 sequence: CASSEAGGGNQPQHF. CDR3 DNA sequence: TGTGCCAGCAGTGAAGCAGGGGGGGGGAATCAGCCCCAGCATTTT.

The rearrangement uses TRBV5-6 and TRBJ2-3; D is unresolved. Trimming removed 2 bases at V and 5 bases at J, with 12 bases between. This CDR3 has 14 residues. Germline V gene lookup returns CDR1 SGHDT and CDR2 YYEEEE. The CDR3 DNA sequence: TGTGCCAGCAGCTTCCCCCCCGCCGTAGATACGCAGTATTTT. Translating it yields CASSFPPAVDTQYF.

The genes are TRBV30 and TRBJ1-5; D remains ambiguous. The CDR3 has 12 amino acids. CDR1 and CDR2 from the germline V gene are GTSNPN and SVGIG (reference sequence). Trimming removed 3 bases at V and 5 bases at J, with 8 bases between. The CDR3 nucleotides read TGTGCCTGGAGCAGGAGCGATCAGCCCCAGCATTTT. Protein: CAWSRSDQPQHF.

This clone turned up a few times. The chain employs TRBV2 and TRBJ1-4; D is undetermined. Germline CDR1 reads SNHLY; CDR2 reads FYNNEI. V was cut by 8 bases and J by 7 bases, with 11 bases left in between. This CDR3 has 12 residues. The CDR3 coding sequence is TGTGCCAGCTCGAGAGAAGGTGAAAAACTGTTTTTT. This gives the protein CASSREGEKLFF.

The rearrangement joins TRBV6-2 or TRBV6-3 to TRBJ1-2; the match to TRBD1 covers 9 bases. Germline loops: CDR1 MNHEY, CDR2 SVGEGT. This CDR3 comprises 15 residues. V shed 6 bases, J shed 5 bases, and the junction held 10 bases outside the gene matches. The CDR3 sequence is CASSLGTGTRYGYTF. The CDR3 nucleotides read TGTGCCAGCAGCTTAGGGACAGGGACCCGGTATGGCTACACCTTC.

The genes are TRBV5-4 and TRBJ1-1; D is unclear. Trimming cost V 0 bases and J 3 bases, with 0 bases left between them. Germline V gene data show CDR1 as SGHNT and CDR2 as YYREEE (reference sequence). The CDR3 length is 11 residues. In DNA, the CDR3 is TGTGCCAGCAGCTTGGACACTGAAGCTTTCTTT. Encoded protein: CASSLDTEAFF.

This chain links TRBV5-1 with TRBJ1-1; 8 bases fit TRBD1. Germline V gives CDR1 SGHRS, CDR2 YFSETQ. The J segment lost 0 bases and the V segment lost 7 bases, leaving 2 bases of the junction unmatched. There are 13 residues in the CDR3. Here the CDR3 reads CASRQGLNTEAFF. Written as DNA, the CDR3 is TGCGCCAGCCGACAGGGGCTGAACACTGAAGCTTTCTTT. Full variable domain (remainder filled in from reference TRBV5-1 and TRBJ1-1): KAGVTQTPRYLIKTRGQQVTLSCSPISGHRSVSWYQQTPGQGLQFLFEYFSETQRNKGNFPGRFSGRQFSNSRSEMNVSTLELGDSALYLCASRQGLNTEAFFGQGTRLTVV.

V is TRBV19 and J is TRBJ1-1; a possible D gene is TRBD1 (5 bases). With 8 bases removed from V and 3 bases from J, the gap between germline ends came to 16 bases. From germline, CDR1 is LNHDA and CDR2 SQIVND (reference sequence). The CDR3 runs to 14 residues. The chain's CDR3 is CASSRQPGDTEAFF. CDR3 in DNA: TGTGCCAGTTCCCGACAGCCGGGGGACACTGAAGCTTTCTTT.